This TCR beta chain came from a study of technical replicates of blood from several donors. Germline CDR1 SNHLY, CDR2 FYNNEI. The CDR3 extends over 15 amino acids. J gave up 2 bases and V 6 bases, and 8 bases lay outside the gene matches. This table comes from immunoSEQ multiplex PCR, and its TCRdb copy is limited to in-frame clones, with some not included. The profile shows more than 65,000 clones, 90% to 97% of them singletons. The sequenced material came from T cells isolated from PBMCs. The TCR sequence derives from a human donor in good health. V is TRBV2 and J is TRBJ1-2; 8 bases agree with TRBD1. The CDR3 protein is CASSVGQGINYGYTF. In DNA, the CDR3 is TGTGCCAGCAGCGTCGGACAGGGCATAAACTATGGCTACACCTTC.